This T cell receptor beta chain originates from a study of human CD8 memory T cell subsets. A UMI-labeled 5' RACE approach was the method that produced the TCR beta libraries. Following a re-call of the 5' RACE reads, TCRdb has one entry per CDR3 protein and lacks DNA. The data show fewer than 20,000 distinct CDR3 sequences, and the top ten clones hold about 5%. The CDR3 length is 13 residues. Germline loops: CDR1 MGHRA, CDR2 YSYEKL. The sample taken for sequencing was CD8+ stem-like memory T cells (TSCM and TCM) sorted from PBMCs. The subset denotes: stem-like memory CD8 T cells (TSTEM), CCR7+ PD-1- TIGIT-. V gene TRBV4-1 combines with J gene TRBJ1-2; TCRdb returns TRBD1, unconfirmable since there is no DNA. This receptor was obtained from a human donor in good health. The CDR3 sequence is CASSHQGTEGYTF.